Below, 20 T cell receptor beta chains from the same sample are listed, as sequenced in a study of tumor-infiltrating lymphocytes in localized non-small cell lung cancer. Using immunoSEQ multiplex PCR, the repertoire was profiled, and TCRdb retains in-frame clones only, with some absent. The table has under 20,000 clones, over 70% seen once. Sequencing was done on a sample of lung tumor tissue. The receptors derive from a human donor with non-small cell lung cancer.

The V and J genes are TRBV6-6 and TRBJ1-1, with D possibly TRBD1 on 6 matching bases. Germline values: CDR1 MNHNY, CDR2 SVGAGI (reference sequence). The CDR3 has 14 amino acids. The V gene lost 2 bases and the J gene lost 0 bases, with 7 bases spanning the gap. CDR3 loop: CASSYGQMNTEAFF. CDR3 in DNA: TGTGCCAGCAGTTACGGACAGATGAACACTGAAGCTTTCTTT.

The table lists this clone with a few counts. The J gene is TRBJ1-3, the V gene TRBV5-6; D remains unclear. This CDR3 is built from 14 residues. V gave up 9 bases and J gave up 0 bases, with 13 bases separating them. Germline CDR1 reads SGHDT; CDR2 reads YYEEEE. CDR3 DNA sequence: TGTGCCACCACGGACGGTTTCTCTGGAAACACCATATATTTT. Its translation is CATTDGFSGNTIYF.

The chain carries TRBV28 and TRBJ1-3; tentative D call: TRBD1 (6 bases). The CDR3 runs 15 residues. The V and J ends lost 2 bases and 2 bases respectively, with 10 bases between them. CDR1 is MDHEN, CDR2 SYDVKM, per germline. The CDR3 DNA sequence: TGTGCCAGCAGTTTAATGGGGGGCACTGGAAACACCATATATTTT. Its translation: CASSLMGGTGNTIYF.

The chain employs TRBV9 and TRBJ1-3; tentatively, D is TRBD1 (5 bases). The CDR3 has 18 amino acids. The V end lost 0 bases, the J end lost 0 bases, and 16 bases lay between the germline ends. CDR1 SGDLS and CDR2 YYNGEE come from the germline V gene. The chain's CDR3 is CASSVGLYPGNSGNTIYF. The CDR3 DNA follows: TGTGCCAGCAGCGTAGGTTTGTATCCAGGGAACTCTGGAAACACCATATATTTT.

By proportion, this clone is large (0.1 to 1%). This chain joins TRBV7-9 and TRBJ1-1, with D unclear. The CDR3 runs 14 residues. Germline V gene data show CDR1 as SEHNR and CDR2 as FQNEAQ (reference sequence). Trimming took 0 bases from V and 5 from J, leaving 10 bases between them. For the CDR3, the DNA is TGTGCCAGCAGCTTAGCAGGGTCCCGGACTGAAGCTTTCTTT. Amino acid sequence: CASSLAGSRTEAFF.

The V and J genes are TRBV2 and TRBJ2-2; D call uncertain. The germline V gene has CDR1 SNHLY and CDR2 FYNNEI. The CDR3 contains 14 residues. Between the trimmed V and J ends, which lost 7 bases and 6 bases, there was a span of 15 bases. In DNA, the CDR3 is TGTGCCAGCAAGTACGGTAATCAAGCCGGGGAGCTGTTTTTT. It codes for CASKYGNQAGELFF.

This clone was seen a single time. This chain connects TRBV10-3 to TRBJ2-3, with D perhaps given as TRBD1 or TRBD2 (5 bases each). Germline V gene data show CDR1 as ENHRY and CDR2 as SYGVKD. The CDR3 totals 20 residues. With 2 bases removed from V and 4 bases from J, the gap between germline ends came to 28 bases. The CDR3 nucleotides are TGTGCCATCAGTGAGGGACCCCTGGGATCGTGGGGGATTAGCGCAGATACGCAGTATTTT. This translates into CAISEGPLGSWGISADTQYF.

This clone rates as medium-sized (0.01 to 0.1%). V is TRBV5-1 and J is TRBJ1-1; TRBD1 matches at 12 bases. From germline, CDR1 is SGHRS and CDR2 YFSETQ. The trim removed 4 bases at V and 4 bases at J, leaving 11 bases unmatched. The CDR3 runs to 17 residues. The CDR3 here is CASSMGQGAGLGTEAFF. DNA for the CDR3: TGCGCCAGCAGCATGGGACAGGGGGCAGGTCTGGGCACTGAAGCTTTCTTT.

A few counts support this clone. The chain couples TRBV7-8 to TRBJ1-4; no firm D call. Germline lookup yields CDR1 SGHVS and CDR2 FQNEAQ. The CDR3 extends over 14 amino acids. V lost 4 bases and J lost 7, with 13 bases in between. CDR3 residues: CASSSSPAGEKLFF. CDR3 in DNA: TGTGCCAGCAGCTCATCTCCGGCTGGTGAAAAACTGTTTTTT.

The count of this clone is one. The gene calls are TRBV5-3 and TRBJ2-3; TRBD2 matches 8 bases. TRBV5-3 is sorted into the ORF group, with uncertain function. The CDR3 spans 13 residues. With 10 bases clipped from V and 2 bases from J, the junction kept 6 bases outside the gene matches. In nucleotides, the CDR3 is TGTGCCCGTCGAGGACTAGCCACAGATACGCAGTATTTT. Translating it yields CARRGLATDTQYF.

The table lists this clone with a few counts. The chain couples TRBV6-6 to TRBJ2-1, with 10 positions matching TRBD2. This CDR3 has 15 amino acids. The germline CDR1 and CDR2 sequences are MNHNY and SVGAGI (reference sequence). V dropped 7 bases and J dropped 6; count of bases not matched to a gene: 9. The CDR3 DNA sequence: TGTGCCAGCAATTCCCCGGGACTAGCGACCAATGAGCAGTTCTTC. This encodes CASNSPGLATNEQFF.

J is TRBJ2-2 and V is TRBV30; D gene ambiguous. The CDR3 consists of 13 residues. Deletions cut 0 bases from V and 2 bases from J, with 4 bases between. Germline lookup yields CDR1 GTSNPN and CDR2 SVGIG (reference sequence). The CDR3 nucleotides read TGTGCCTGGAGTGTACCTAACACCGGGGAGCTGTTTTTT. Translated, it gives CAWSVPNTGELFF.

The chain couples TRBV28 to TRBJ1-5; D is ambiguous. The CDR3 contains 16 residues. Germline V gives CDR1 MDHEN, CDR2 SYDVKM. V was trimmed by 5 bases and J by 4 bases, leaving 18 bases between them. The CDR3 sequence: CASSLRGSFLNQPQHF. The CDR3, as DNA: TGTGCCAGCAGTCTAAGAGGCAGTTTTCTAAATCAGCCCCAGCATTTT.

V gene TRBV7-2 combines with J gene TRBJ2-7; 12 nucleotides align to TRBD2. After removal of 2 bases from V and 0 bases from J, the junction contained 5 bases not matched to a gene. The germline V gene encodes CDR1 SGHTA and CDR2 FQGNSA. The CDR3 runs 17 residues. The CDR3 reads CASSLWTSGVSSYEQYF. DNA for the CDR3: TGTGCCAGCAGCTTATGGACTAGCGGGGTGAGCTCCTACGAGCAGTACTTC.

V and J are TRBV28 and TRBJ2-7; 9 bases match TRBD2. V was pared by 5 bases and J by 3 bases, with 5 bases of the junction left unmatched. This CDR3 is built from 14 residues. Per germline, CDR1 MDHEN and CDR2 SYDVKM. The CDR3 DNA follows: TGTGCCAGCAGTCGCGGGGGGGCCCTCTACGAGCAGTACTTC. Protein sequence: CASSRGGALYEQYF.

The V gene is TRBV30, the J gene TRBJ2-7, with 7 bases identical to TRBD1. This CDR3 comprises 12 residues. Germline CDR1 reads GTSNPN; CDR2 reads SVGIG (reference sequence). The V segment lost 3 bases and the J segment 4 bases; nucleotides outside the gene matches: 3. The CDR3 coding sequence is TGTGCCTGGAGCGGGACAGTATACGAGCAGTACTTC. This sequence encodes CAWSGTVYEQYF.

The genes are TRBV6-1 and TRBJ1-5, with D perhaps TRBD1 (5 bases). This CDR3 has 15 amino acids. V lost 8 bases and J 1 base, leaving 15 bases between the germline ends. Germline assignment: CDR1 MNHNS and CDR2 SASEGT. The CDR3 bases are TGTGCCAGCGTTAGGGACGCAGGGAGCAATCAGCCCCAGCATTTT. Its translation is CASVRDAGSNQPQHF.

This clone was recorded once. The chain carries TRBV7-9 and TRBJ2-7, with D possibly matching TRBD1 (6 bases). The CDR3 consists of 18 residues. V was shortened by 7 bases and J by 3 bases, with 28 bases between the two germline ends. The V gene's germline CDR1 is SEHNR and CDR2 FQNEAQ (reference sequence). CDR3 sequence: CASTRRPGHPSPFYEQYF. CDR3 sequence (DNA): TGTGCCAGCACCCGTAGGCCGGGACATCCCTCCCCGTTCTACGAGCAGTACTTC.

V and J are TRBV6-6 and TRBJ2-7, with 7 bases matching TRBD2. CDR1 and CDR2 (germline): MNHNY, SVGAGI (reference sequence). Trimming removed 3 bases from V and 0 bases from J; junction bases left unmatched: 5. The CDR3 has 15 residues. CDR3 nucleotide sequence: TGTGCCAGCAGTTATGTAGGCGGGAGCTCCTACGAGCAGTACTTC. Translated: CASSYVGGSSYEQYF.

This clone was picked up a small number of times. The chain couples TRBV28 to TRBJ2-3, with 10 bases aligning to TRBD1. Per germline, CDR1 MDHEN and CDR2 SYDVKM. V shed 3 bases and J 7 bases; nucleotides not matched to a gene: 13. This CDR3 is built from 17 residues. Here the CDR3 reads CASSFSPGTGALHTQYF. The CDR3 nucleotides are TGTGCCAGCAGTTTTTCCCCCGGGACAGGGGCTCTCCATACGCAGTATTTT.